This passage covers 27 T cell receptor beta chains from one sample sequenced in a study of shared clonotypes between healthy human individuals. Here immunoSEQ multiplex PCR was the method, and the copy in TCRdb shows in-frame clones only, minus some. Of under 1,100,000 clones in the sample, about 76% were seen once. Sequenced input: memory CD4+ T cells sorted from blood. Subset in this sample: CD45RA-negative fraction. The receptors stem from a man between 18 and 29 years old in good health.

This rearrangement joins TRBV2 to TRBJ1-6, with 10 bases matching TRBD1. Per germline, CDR1 SNHLY and CDR2 FYNNEI. This CDR3 spans 21 amino acids. The V segment lost 2 bases and the J segment 0 bases; nucleotides outside the gene matches: 13. The CDR3 DNA sequence: TGTGCCAGCAGTGAACTCCGTGTGGGACAGGGGAGGAGCTCCTATAATTCACCCCTCCACTTT. It yields the protein CASSELRVGQGRSSYNSPLHF.

The rearrangement joins TRBV29-1 to TRBJ1-1; D is ambiguous. CDR1 and CDR2 from the germline V gene are SQVTM and ANQGSEA. This CDR3 has 11 residues. V was trimmed by 7 bases and J by 2 bases, leaving 8 bases between them. CDR3 nucleotides: TGCAGCGCCGGGGATAACACTGAAGCTTTCTTT. Its protein is CSAGDNTEAFF.

This chain uses TRBV30 with TRBJ2-6, with a weak D call TRBD1 (6 bases). V was trimmed by 3 bases and J by 2 bases, leaving 8 bases between them. Germline loops: CDR1 GTSNPN, CDR2 SVGIG (reference sequence). This CDR3 is built from 14 residues. The CDR3 nucleotides are TGTGCCTGGAGATGGACAGCTGGGGCCAACGTCCTGACTTTC. Protein product: CAWRWTAGANVLTF.

The chain joins TRBV5-1 to TRBJ1-1; a weak D match, TRBD1 (5 bases). This CDR3 comprises 14 residues. V was trimmed by 0 bases and J by 10 bases, leaving 16 bases between them. The germline gives CDR1 SGHRS, CDR2 YFSETQ. The CDR3 coding sequence is TGCGCCAGCAGCTTGGTGTCGCAGGGAGAGGGAGCTTTCTTT. As protein: CASSLVSQGEGAFF.

The chain joins TRBV14 to TRBJ1-1; D is unclear. CDR3 length: 12 amino acids. CDR1 and CDR2 from the germline V gene are SGHDN and FVKESK. V lost 1 base and J 8 bases, leaving 8 bases between the germline ends. In nucleotides, the CDR3 is TGTGCCAGCAGCCAAGCTCAGATAGAAGCTTTCTTT. Amino acids: CASSQAQIEAFF.

This clone was observed many times. This rearrangement joins TRBV7-8 to TRBJ2-7; D is perhaps TRBD1 (6 bases). The CDR3 has 16 amino acids. Germline V gene lookup returns CDR1 SGHVS and CDR2 FQNEAQ. V dropped 1 base and J dropped 2 bases, with 15 bases sitting between them. The CDR3 region has the DNA TGTGCCAGCAGCTTAGAGAGCGGACAGATGACCTACGAGCAGTACTTC. The encoded protein is CASSLESGQMTYEQYF.

This chain uses TRBV15 with TRBJ2-7; 12 bases are a match to TRBD2. Looked up from germline, CDR1 is LNHNV and CDR2 is YYDKDF (reference sequence). The CDR3 covers 16 residues. Trimming took 5 bases from V and 7 from J; bases not matched to a gene: 12. The CDR3 DNA reads TGTGCCACCAGCTCTCTAGCGGGAGGGCCTTATGATGAGCAGTACTTC. It codes for CATSSLAGGPYDEQYF.

This clone has just one count. The CDR3, as DNA: TGTGCCAGCAGCTTTAGCGGGGGTGGCACAGATACGCAGTATTTT. Amino acids: CASSFSGGGTDTQYF. The chain recombines TRBV7-3 with TRBJ2-3; TRBD2 agrees at 9 bases. CDR1 and CDR2 from the germline V gene are SGHTA and FQGTGA. The CDR3 length is 15 residues. With V trimmed by 3 bases and J by 1 base, 2 bases remained unmatched.

DNA of the CDR3: TGTGCCATCAGTCAGGGAGGGATATACGAGCAGTACTTC. Protein product: CAISQGGIYEQYF. The chain links TRBV10-3 to TRBJ2-7, with 7 bases aligning to TRBD2. With V trimmed by 5 bases and J by 4 bases, 5 bases remained unmatched. Germline V gene sequence: CDR1 ENHRY, CDR2 SYGVKD. The CDR3 is 13 residues long.

This chain joins TRBV10-3 and TRBJ2-3, with D perhaps matching TRBD1 (6 bases). The CDR3 consists of 16 residues. From germline, CDR1 is ENHRY and CDR2 SYGVKD. V lost 6 bases, J lost 3 bases, and 19 bases lay in between. DNA of the CDR3: TGTGCCATCAGGGCTGACAGGAGATACAGGACAGATACGCAGTATTTT. This encodes CAIRADRRYRTDTQYF.

About this clone itself: Other DNA sequences in this sample translate to the same CDR3. The J gene is TRBJ2-3, the V gene TRBV18; D gene uncertain. The ends were cut back, 6 bases at V and 1 base at J, with 8 bases in the middle. The CDR3 covers 13 residues. CDR1 and CDR2 (germline): KGHSH, LQKENI. The chain's CDR3 is CASSPTGTDTQYF. The CDR3 coding sequence is TGTGCCAGCTCCCCAACAGGCACAGATACGCAGTATTTT.

This clone has only one observation. The V and J genes are TRBV7-9 and TRBJ1-1; TRBD1 agrees at 9 bases. In germline, CDR1 is SEHNR, CDR2 FQNEAQ (reference sequence). The CDR3 has 16 residues. V shed 4 bases and J 6 bases; nucleotides not matched to a gene: 12. The chain's CDR3 is CASSSRTGAGISEAFF. For the CDR3, the DNA is TGTGCCAGCAGCTCGCGGACAGGGGCGGGGATCTCTGAAGCTTTCTTT.

J is TRBJ2-3 and V is TRBV27, with TRBD2 as a possible D gene (6 bases). The CDR3 is made up of 13 amino acids. V was clipped by 3 bases and J by 4 bases, with 8 bases between them. CDR1 is MNHEY, CDR2 SMNVEV, per germline (reference sequence). CDR3 loop: CASSLDYPDTQYF. CDR3 nucleotide sequence: TGTGCCAGCAGTTTGGACTACCCAGATACGCAGTATTTT.

The chain recombines TRBV5-6 with TRBJ2-6, with unresolved D. V dropped 4 bases and J dropped 0 bases, with 5 bases sitting between them. The CDR3 totals 14 residues. Germline CDR1 SGHDT, CDR2 YYEEEE. CDR3 amino acids: CASSGNSGANVLTF. The CDR3 DNA reads as TGTGCCAGCAGCGGGAACTCTGGGGCCAACGTCCTGACTTTC.

This clone showed up many times. This chain uses TRBV6-6 with TRBJ2-7, with D tentatively TRBD2 (6 bases). The CDR3 sequence is 16 residues long. CDR1 MNHNY and CDR2 SVGAGI come from the germline V gene (reference sequence). V was pared by 6 bases and J by 2 bases, with 20 bases between. The DNA of the CDR3 is TGTGCCAGCAGCTCAACAGGAGGCGGGGAAACCTACGAGCAGTACTTC. It yields the protein CASSSTGGGETYEQYF.

This clone is a singleton in its sample. The chain couples TRBV27 to TRBJ2-2; no clear D. Germline CDR1 reads MNHEY; CDR2 reads SMNVEV (reference sequence). The V and J ends lost 2 bases and 5 bases respectively, with 6 bases between them. The CDR3 is made up of 13 amino acids. The CDR3 here is CASSLKQTGELFF. CDR3 DNA sequence: TGTGCCAGCAGTTTAAAGCAGACCGGGGAGCTGTTTTTT.

V gene TRBV27 combines with J gene TRBJ2-3, with 9 bases identical to TRBD2. V shed 3 bases, J shed 1 base, and the junction held 5 bases outside the gene matches. The CDR3 is 16 amino acids. Germline loops: CDR1 MNHEY, CDR2 SMNVEV (reference sequence). CDR3 sequence: CASSFFSGGRTDTQYF. CDR3 sequence (DNA): TGTGCCAGCAGTTTTTTTAGCGGGGGCCGCACAGATACGCAGTATTTT.

This clone was picked up a small number of times. This CDR3 is CASRVQGNTEAFF. For the CDR3, the DNA is TGTGCCAGTAGGGTACAGGGGAACACTGAAGCTTTCTTT. The rearrangement links TRBV19 to TRBJ1-1; D is perhaps TRBD1 (6 bases). Germline-derived CDR1 and CDR2 are LNHDA and SQIVND (reference sequence). The V and J ends lost 6 bases and 1 base respectively, with 9 bases between them. This CDR3 region has 13 residues.

The chain employs TRBV4-1 and TRBJ1-2; D not certain. The CDR3 has 14 residues. The germline CDR1 and CDR2 sequences are MGHRA and YSYEKL. Trimming took 0 bases from V and 0 from J, leaving 5 bases between them. As DNA, the CDR3 is TGCGCCAGCAGCCAAGAACCCACTAACTATGGCTACACCTTC. Translating it yields CASSQEPTNYGYTF.

In regard to this clone: The identical CDR3 is also encoded by other nucleotide sequences in the sample. The rearrangement joins TRBV30 to TRBJ1-6, with 7 bases fitting TRBD1. The V segment lost 7 bases and the J segment 6 bases; nucleotides outside the gene matches: 6. Germline V lookup: CDR1 GTSNPN, CDR2 SVGIG (reference sequence). CDR3 length: 13 residues. CDR3 DNA: TGTGCCTCCCCGGGACAGTCTAATTCACCCCTCCACTTT. Protein product: CASPGQSNSPLHF.

The V and J genes are TRBV5-6 and TRBJ1-6, with 7 bases aligning to TRBD1. Germline CDR1 and CDR2: SGHDT and YYEEEE. Trimming at V came to 6 bases and at J to 5 bases, leaving 11 bases not matched to a gene. The CDR3 runs to 16 residues. The CDR3 DNA sequence: TGTGCCAGCACGCTCCTTGGGCAGGGGGATAATTCACCCCTCCACTTT. Its translation is CASTLLGQGDNSPLHF. Complete variable domain (other parts from reference TRBV5-6 and TRBJ1-6): DAGVTQSPTHLIKTRGQQVTLRCSPKSGHDTVSWYQQALGQGPQFIFQYYEEEERQRGNFPDRFSGHQFPNYSSELNVNALLLGDSALYLCASTLLGQGDNSPLHFGNGTRLTVT.

CDR3 loop: CASKEGQGNTGELFF. In DNA, the CDR3 is TGTGCCAGCAAGGAGGGACAGGGGAACACCGGGGAGCTGTTTTTT. V gene TRBV2 combines with J gene TRBJ2-2, with 9 bases identical to TRBD1. The CDR3 loop spans 15 amino acids. Per germline, CDR1 SNHLY and CDR2 FYNNEI. The V segment lost 7 bases and the J segment 1 base; nucleotides outside the gene matches: 4.

In this sample, this clone turned up once. The chain couples TRBV6-6 to TRBJ2-7, with D possibly TRBD1 on 5 matching bases. Trimming took 0 bases from V and 8 from J, leaving 8 bases between them. CDR1 MNHNY and CDR2 SVGAGI come from the germline V gene (reference sequence). The CDR3 totals 12 residues. Here the CDR3 reads CASSYSREKQYF. CDR3 in DNA: TGTGCCAGCAGTTACTCCAGGGAAAAGCAGTACTTC.

This clone occurred a few times. V gene TRBV27 combines with J gene TRBJ2-7; 11 bases fit TRBD2. Germline trimming cut 7 bases from V and 0 bases from J; bases unmatched to any gene: 8. Per germline, CDR1 MNHEY and CDR2 SMNVEV (reference sequence). The CDR3 contains 16 residues. The CDR3 region has the DNA TGTGCCAGCACTCTTAGCGGGAGGGTACCCTCCTACGAGCAGTACTTC. This translates into CASTLSGRVPSYEQYF.

The V call is TRBV29-1, the J call TRBJ2-7; the D gene is possibly TRBD1 (6 bases). CDR1 SQVTM and CDR2 ANQGSEA come from the germline V gene. The CDR3 is 14 amino acids. V was pared by 5 bases and J by 1 base, with 15 bases between. This CDR3 is CSVRVGQPSYEQYF. Here the CDR3 DNA reads TGCAGCGTTAGAGTAGGACAGCCTTCCTACGAGCAGTACTTC.

J is TRBJ2-5 and V is TRBV5-1; maybe TRBD1 (5 bases). The CDR3 sequence is 15 residues long. Trimming took off 4 bases at V and 3 bases at J, with 16 bases between the two ends. Germline lookup yields CDR1 SGHRS and CDR2 YFSETQ. The CDR3 DNA reads TGCGCCAGCAGCCCCTACAGGACCAGCGAAGAGACCCAGTACTTC. Translated, it gives CASSPYRTSEETQYF.

V usage is TRBV11-2 and J usage is TRBJ2-7, with 9 bases fitting TRBD2. Germline CDR1 SGHAT, CDR2 FQNNGV. The CDR3 consists of 15 residues. Trimming removed 7 bases from V and 2 bases from J; junction bases left unmatched: 9. The CDR3 DNA sequence: TGTGCCAGCACCCTCGAAGCGGGAGGAACCTACGAGCAGTACTTC. Its protein is CASTLEAGGTYEQYF.